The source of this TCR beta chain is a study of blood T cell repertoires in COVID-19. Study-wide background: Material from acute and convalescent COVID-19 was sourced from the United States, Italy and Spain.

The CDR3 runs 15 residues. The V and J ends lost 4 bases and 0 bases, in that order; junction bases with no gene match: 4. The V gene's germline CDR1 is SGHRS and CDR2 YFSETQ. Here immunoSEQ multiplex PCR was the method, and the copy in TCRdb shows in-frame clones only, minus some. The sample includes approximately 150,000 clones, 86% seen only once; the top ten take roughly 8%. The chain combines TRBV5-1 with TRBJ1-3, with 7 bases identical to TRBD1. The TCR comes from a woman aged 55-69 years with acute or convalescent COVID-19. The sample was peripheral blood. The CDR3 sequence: CASSPGTVSGNTIYF. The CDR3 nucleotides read TGCGCCAGCAGCCCTGGGACAGTCTCTGGAAACACCATATATTTT.